These 17 T cell receptor beta chains originate from one sample sequenced in a study of vaccination and CD4 T cells after COVID-19. TCRdb re-called the PCR reads with MiXCR, one entry per CDR3 protein. In the table there are approximately 23,000 distinct CDR3 sequences, around 53% of which are singletons. Specimen: CD4+ T cells from blood, collected before SARS-CoV-2 vaccination. The receptors come from a human donor who had recovered from COVID-19.

The rearrangement uses TRBV20-1 and TRBJ2-5; D possibly corresponds to TRBD1 (6 bases). Germline V gene data show CDR1 as DFQATT and CDR2 as SNEGSKA (reference sequence). V was cut by 6 bases and J by 0 bases, with 20 bases left in between. The CDR3 totals 16 residues. The CDR3 DNA reads as TGCAGTGCCGGGTTGGGCAGCGGACAGTACCAAGAGACCCAGTACTTC. Translation gives CSAGLGSGQYQETQYF.

This clonotype was observed a few times. J is TRBJ2-1 and V is TRBV10-3; the match to TRBD2 covers 9 bases. With V trimmed by 9 bases and J by 9 bases, 12 bases remained unmatched. Germline CDR1 reads ENHRY; CDR2 reads SYGVKD. This CDR3 is 14 amino acids long. The CDR3 DNA reads as TGTGCCATTGCAGCGGGGGGACCCGCGGGTGAGCAGTTCTTC. Residues: CAIAAGGPAGEQFF.

This clonotype showed up just a few times. This chain links TRBV2 with TRBJ1-5; no firm D call. Between the trimmed V and J ends, which lost 3 bases and 4 bases, there was a span of 10 bases. The CDR3 is made up of 14 amino acids. The germline CDR1 and CDR2 sequences are SNHLY and FYNNEI. The CDR3 DNA is TGTGCCAGCAGTGAGGGTGGCCAAAATCAGCCCCAGCATTTT. This translates into CASSEGGQNQPQHF. Looking up the rest from reference TRBV2 and TRBJ1-5 gives the full variable domain: EPEVTQTPSHQVTQMGQEVILRCVPISNHLYFYWYRQILGQKVEFLVSFYNNEISEKSEIFDDQFSVERPDGSNFTLKIRSTKLEDSAMYFCASSEGGQNQPQHFGDGTRLSIL.

The V and J genes are TRBV27 and TRBJ2-7; 10 nucleotides match TRBD2. The CDR3 extends over 14 amino acids. Germline CDR1 is MNHEY and CDR2 is SMNVEV (reference sequence). Trimming removed 3 bases from V and 4 bases from J; junction bases left unmatched: 3. CDR3 residues: CASSLLAGDYEQYF. The DNA of the CDR3 is TGTGCCAGCAGTTTGCTAGCGGGAGATTACGAGCAGTACTTC.

This clonotype has more than one count but fewer than ten. This chain links TRBV27 with TRBJ1-5; D is ambiguous. The CDR3 consists of 13 residues. Trimming stripped 2 bases from V and 3 bases from J, with 5 bases between. Germline values: CDR1 MNHEY, CDR2 SMNVEV (reference sequence). DNA for the CDR3: TGTGCCAGCAGTTTACTCCACAATCAGCCCCAGCATTTT. Encoded protein: CASSLLHNQPQHF.

This clonotype has more than one count but fewer than ten. The chain is built from TRBV7-9 and TRBJ2-5; D not resolved. Germline V gene sequence: CDR1 SEHNR, CDR2 FQNEAQ (reference sequence). This CDR3 is 15 amino acids long. V lost 5 bases and J 2 bases, leaving 15 bases between the germline ends. The DNA of the CDR3 is TGTGCCAGCAGCAAAAAGCAGGCCGGACAAGAGACCCAGTACTTC. It is translated as CASSKKQAGQETQYF.

The chain combines TRBV9 with TRBJ2-1; D is uncertain. Trimming pared 0 bases from V and 4 bases from J, leaving 11 bases between. Per germline, CDR1 SGDLS and CDR2 YYNGEE. The CDR3 contains 15 residues. CDR3 nucleotides: TGTGCCAGCAGCGTAGATGCCGGAGCGTACAATGAGCAGTTCTTC. Protein: CASSVDAGAYNEQFF.

V is TRBV28 and J is TRBJ2-1, with a possible D match to TRBD2 (5 bases). The CDR3 length is 16 residues. Trimming stripped 4 bases from V and 0 bases from J, with 13 bases between. Germline V lookup: CDR1 MDHEN, CDR2 SYDVKM. CDR3 in amino acids: CASSSFSGGSYNEQFF. CDR3 bases: TGTGCCAGCAGTTCTTTCAGCGGAGGCTCCTACAATGAGCAGTTCTTC.

This clonotype was recorded a few times. The chain links TRBV7-6 to TRBJ1-5, with D hard to call. Per germline, CDR1 SGHVS and CDR2 FNYEAQ. The ends were cut back, 4 bases at V and 3 bases at J, with 13 bases in the middle. CDR3 length: 15 amino acids. The DNA for the CDR3 is TGTGCCAGCAGCTCGTTACCGGGCCTCAATCAGCCCCAGCATTTT. Amino acids: CASSSLPGLNQPQHF.

This chain links TRBV6-1 with TRBJ2-3; the D gene is possibly TRBD2 (5 bases). The CDR3 is 19 amino acids. In germline, CDR1 is MNHNS, CDR2 SASEGT. The V gene lost 6 bases and the J gene lost 0 bases, with 25 bases spanning the gap. In DNA, the CDR3 is TGTGCCAGCAGAGACTCACTTGGACTTGGATCCCCTAGCACAGATACGCAGTATTTT. It yields the protein CASRDSLGLGSPSTDTQYF.

V and J are TRBV6-1 and TRBJ2-3; D is uncertain. The germline gives CDR1 MNHNS, CDR2 SASEGT. The ends were cut back, 3 bases at V and 2 bases at J, with 9 bases in the middle. The CDR3 runs 14 residues. The CDR3 is CASSDGPNTDTQYF. The CDR3 nucleotides are TGTGCCAGCAGTGACGGTCCGAACACAGATACGCAGTATTTT.

The CDR3 is CASSPGQGSSHF. In DNA form, the CDR3 reads TGTGCCAGTAGCCCAGGACAGGGTAGTTCGCATTTT. The chain couples TRBV19 to TRBJ1-5; TRBD1 matches at 8 bases. The J segment lost 15 bases and the V segment lost 6 bases, leaving 10 bases of the junction unmatched. The CDR3 consists of 12 residues. Germline V CDR1 and CDR2: LNHDA, SQIVND (reference sequence). Supplemented by reference TRBV19 and TRBJ1-5, the full variable domain reads DGGITQSPKYLFRKEGQNVTLSCEQNLNHDAMYWYRQDPGQGLRLIYYSQIVNDFQKGDIAEGYSVSREKKESFPLTVTSAQKNPTAFYLCASSPGQGSSHFGDGTRLSIL.

To note about this clonotype: Relative to the germline gene, one junction end is altered; a read error may explain this. The CDR3 region has the DNA TGCAATGCTGTAGGGGGGAGGTCGCACCAGCCCCAGCATTTT. Amino acid sequence: CNAVGGRSHQPQHF. The chain recombines TRBV20-1 with TRBJ1-5; D may be TRBD1 (6 bases). CDR1 and CDR2 (germline): DFQATT, SNEGSKA (reference sequence). The CDR3 contains 14 residues.

This clonotype was seen only a few times. V is TRBV7-9 and J is TRBJ2-5; no reliable D call. CDR1 and CDR2 (germline): SEHNR, FQNEAQ (reference sequence). CDR3 length: 15 residues. The V gene lost 5 bases and the J gene lost 1 base, with 14 bases spanning the gap. The CDR3 DNA is TGTGCCAGCAGCCCCAGGAAACCGGGCCAAGAGACCCAGTACTTC. Its protein is CASSPRKPGQETQYF.

The chain combines TRBV6-2 or TRBV6-3 with TRBJ2-1; 9 bases line up with TRBD2. Germline loops: CDR1 MNHEY, CDR2 SVGEGT. The CDR3 has 16 amino acids. V gave up 5 bases and J gave up 6 bases; unmatched junction bases: 11. As DNA, the CDR3 is TGTGCCAGCAGTGACGGACTAGCGAGGATTGTCAATGAGCAGTTCTTC. Translation gives CASSDGLARIVNEQFF.

The table lists this clonotype with a few counts. The V and J genes are TRBV6-5 and TRBJ1-2; D remains unclear. The V end was cut by 0 bases, the J end by 7 bases, with 12 bases between. The CDR3 has 14 residues. Germline CDR1 is MNHEY and CDR2 is SVGAGI. The CDR3 protein is CASSYSRTSGGYTF. The CDR3 bases are TGTGCCAGCAGTTACTCGAGGACCTCAGGTGGCTACACCTTC.

This chain links TRBV10-3 with TRBJ2-7; TRBD1 is a possible D gene (6 bases). The CDR3 is 15 residues long. Germline CDR1 and CDR2: ENHRY and SYGVKD. V lost 6 bases, J lost 3 bases, and 18 bases lay in between. The CDR3 DNA reads TGTGCCATCAGATCTCCGCGACAGGCACTCTACGAGCAGTACTTC. It specifies CAIRSPRQALYEQYF.